What follows are 27 T cell receptor beta chains derived from one specimen sequenced in a study of PD-L1 blockade in urothelial cancer. Clones were read by immunoSEQ multiplex PCR, and TCRdb kept only the in-frame ones, dropping some. The sample yields some 19,000 clones, roughly 89% seen once. The sample was PBMCs, taken around atezolizumab (anti-PD-L1) treatment. All receptors come from an older woman with urothelial cancer.

The V call is TRBV29-1, the J call TRBJ2-1, with 9 bases matching TRBD2. Germline CDR1 and CDR2: SQVTM and ANQGSEA. J gave up 6 bases and V 3 bases, and 6 bases lay outside the gene matches. This CDR3 comprises 14 residues. The CDR3 DNA is TGCAGCGTTGAGGCGGGAGGGCCCCCCAATGAGCAGTTCTTC. Translated: CSVEAGGPPNEQFF.

This clone has a single count. The J gene is TRBJ2-5, the V gene TRBV5-6, with 7 bases that match TRBD1. The CDR3 runs 15 residues. J lost 5 bases, V lost 1 base, and 8 bases had no gene match. CDR1 SGHDT and CDR2 YYEEEE come from the germline V gene. The CDR3 DNA reads TGTGCCAGCAGCTTGCTCGCAGGGGGTAGGGAGACCCAGTACTTC. Protein: CASSLLAGGRETQYF.

The rearrangement uses TRBV10-3 and TRBJ2-3; TRBD1 is a possible D gene (7 bases). With 7 bases removed from V and 5 bases from J, the gap between germline ends came to 19 bases. CDR3 size: 15 residues. From germline, CDR1 is ENHRY and CDR2 SYGVKD. In nucleotides, the CDR3 is TGTGCCATCATGGCTATGGACAGGCGGGGAGATACGCAGTATTTT. It is translated as CAIMAMDRRGDTQYF.

The genes are TRBV28 and TRBJ2-7, with TRBD2 matching over 9 bases. Trimming at V came to 0 bases and at J to 6 bases, leaving 12 bases not matched to a gene. The CDR3 length is 17 residues. CDR1 is MDHEN and CDR2 is SYDVKM in the germline V gene. For the CDR3, the DNA is TGTGCCAGCAGTTTATGGAAGCTTGCGGGAGGGCCTGGCGAGCAGTACTTC. Protein: CASSLWKLAGGPGEQYF.

J is TRBJ2-1 and V is TRBV19; the D gene is possibly TRBD1 (6 bases). Germline V lookup: CDR1 LNHDA, CDR2 SQIVND (reference sequence). Trimming pared 5 bases from V and 8 bases from J, leaving 16 bases between. The CDR3 runs to 14 residues. Written as DNA, the CDR3 is TGTGCCAGTAGTCCGTGGCAGGGGTCCGATGAGCAGTTCTTC. Translated, it gives CASSPWQGSDEQFF.

The chain links TRBV7-2 to TRBJ2-3; 7 positions match TRBD2. The V gene's germline CDR1 is SGHTA and CDR2 FQGNSA. CDR3 length: 14 amino acids. With 4 bases clipped from V and 4 bases from J, the junction kept 5 bases outside the gene matches. Here the CDR3 reads CASSYLGRADTQYF. CDR3 bases: TGTGCCAGCAGCTACTTGGGGAGGGCAGATACGCAGTATTTT.

The chain employs TRBV2 and TRBJ1-5; 8 bases map to TRBD1. CDR3 length: 15 residues. V was clipped by 6 bases and J by 1 base; unmatched bases: 5. From germline, CDR1 is SNHLY and CDR2 FYNNEI. The CDR3 DNA follows: TGTGCCAGCAGCCCGACAGGGGTAAGCAATCAGCCCCAGCATTTT. It codes for CASSPTGVSNQPQHF.

This clone came up a few times. This chain links TRBV2 with TRBJ1-2, with a weak D call TRBD1 (6 bases). This CDR3 has 17 residues. The V end lost 4 bases, the J end lost 0 bases, and 18 bases lay between the germline ends. Germline CDR1 SNHLY, CDR2 FYNNEI. The CDR3 spells CASSGQVLGQSNYGYTF. For the CDR3, the DNA is TGTGCCAGCAGTGGACAGGTCCTGGGCCAATCTAACTATGGCTACACCTTC.

The chain has TRBV6-5 and TRBJ2-5; D not certain. The germline gives CDR1 MNHEY, CDR2 SVGAGI. With 2 bases removed from V and 5 bases from J, the gap between germline ends came to 9 bases. There are 13 residues in the CDR3. Written as DNA, the CDR3 is TGTGCCAGCAGTTACGACGCGAGGGAGACCCAGTACTTC. Protein sequence: CASSYDARETQYF.

As to this clone: The sample carries other DNA sequences with the same CDR3. The V and J genes are TRBV2 and TRBJ1-5, with 7 bases identical to TRBD1. Germline-derived CDR1 and CDR2 are SNHLY and FYNNEI. V was clipped by 6 bases and J by 1 base; unmatched bases: 3. The CDR3 runs 14 residues. In DNA, the CDR3 is TGTGCCAGCAGAAGGGACAGAAGCAATCAGCCCCAGCATTTT. Translated, it gives CASRRDRSNQPQHF.

The chain combines TRBV21-1 with TRBJ1-4. TRBV21-1 is recorded as a pseudogene. The CDR3 covers 13 residues. CDR3 region: CASSHKEVEKLFF. DNA of the CDR3: TGTGCCAGCTCCCATAAAGAGGTTGAAAAACTGTTTTTT.

This clone came up once. The J gene is TRBJ2-6, the V gene TRBV7-2, with TRBD2 as a possible D gene (5 bases). Trimming took 1 base from V and 0 from J, leaving 13 bases between them. The CDR3 spans 18 residues. Germline CDR1 SGHTA, CDR2 FQGNSA. CDR3 sequence: CASSLGRGMNSGANVLTF. CDR3 sequence (DNA): TGTGCCAGCAGCTTAGGACGAGGGATGAACTCTGGGGCCAACGTCCTGACTTTC.

The chain couples TRBV1 to TRBJ2-4; TRBD2, as called in the table, went unchecked against the DNA. TRBV1 is shown as a pseudogene. This CDR3 has 19 residues. CDR3 coding DNA: TGCACCAGCACCAACGACCCCCCAGAGGAAAAACTAGCCAAAAACATTCAGTACTTC. Its translation: CTSTNDPPEEKLAKNIQYF.

The chain uses TRBV9 and TRBJ2-1; 12 nucleotides line up with TRBD2. The CDR3 spans 17 residues. Germline V gene sequence: CDR1 SGDLS, CDR2 YYNGEE. The V and J ends lost 0 bases and 8 bases, in that order; junction bases with no gene match: 9. CDR3 loop: CASSVGQRTSGIHEQFF. CDR3 coding DNA: TGTGCCAGCAGCGTAGGACAGAGGACTAGCGGGATTCATGAGCAGTTCTTC.

This clone has only a few counts. The rearrangement joins TRBV4-1 to TRBJ2-3; D gene uncertain. The V gene's germline CDR1 is MGHRA and CDR2 YSYEKL. V dropped 2 bases and J dropped 0 bases, with 9 bases sitting between them. This CDR3 contains 15 residues. Here the CDR3 reads CASSQYLGSTDTQYF. CDR3 DNA: TGCGCCAGCAGCCAATACCTAGGAAGCACAGATACGCAGTATTTT.

The chain carries TRBV6-5 and TRBJ1-5; D not resolved. The CDR3 runs to 13 residues. CDR1 and CDR2 from the germline V gene are MNHEY and SVGAGI. V dropped 0 bases and J dropped 15 bases, with 15 bases sitting between them. CDR3 coding DNA: TGTGCCAGCAGTTACTCGACCACTACGGCGCGGCATTTT. This gives the protein CASSYSTTTARHF.

The chain links TRBV6-6 to TRBJ1-1, with D perhaps matching TRBD1 (5 bases). Trimming stripped 6 bases from V and 5 bases from J, with 16 bases between. Germline CDR1 MNHNY, CDR2 SVGAGI (reference sequence). CDR3 size: 14 residues. CDR3 nucleotide sequence: TGTGCCAGCAGCCCTATCCAGGGTGGAACTGAAGCTTTCTTT. Residues: CASSPIQGGTEAFF.

CDR3 amino acids: CASSEAHYSNQPQHF. DNA of the CDR3: TGTGCCAGCAGTGAAGCCCACTATAGCAATCAGCCCCAGCATTTT. The genes are TRBV2 and TRBJ1-5; D not certain. The CDR3 has 15 amino acids. Per the germline V gene, CDR1 is SNHLY and CDR2 is FYNNEI. V shed 0 bases and J shed 0 bases, with 6 bases lying between them.

The chain is built from TRBV2 and TRBJ2-1; 13 nucleotides align to TRBD2. Germline CDR1 SNHLY, CDR2 FYNNEI. The CDR3 is 18 amino acids. With 1 base clipped from V and 4 bases from J, the junction kept 7 bases outside the gene matches. This CDR3 reads CASSEGEGLAGPYNEQFF. The CDR3 DNA reads TGTGCCAGCAGTGAAGGGGAGGGACTAGCGGGGCCTTACAATGAGCAGTTCTTC.

The rearrangement uses TRBV6-5 and TRBJ2-5; the D gene is possibly TRBD1 (5 bases). CDR3 length: 15 residues. The germline V and J ends were trimmed by 0 bases and 1 base, with 9 bases remaining between them. CDR1 and CDR2 from the germline V gene are MNHEY and SVGAGI. Here the CDR3 DNA reads TGTGCCAGCAGTTACTCCGCCCAGGGCCAAGAGACCCAGTACTTC. It yields the protein CASSYSAQGQETQYF.

The rearrangement links TRBV7-9 to TRBJ1-2; possibly TRBD1 for D (5 bases). V gave up 6 bases and J gave up 0 bases, with 14 bases separating them. Germline lookup yields CDR1 SEHNR and CDR2 FQNEAQ (reference sequence). CDR3 length: 15 residues. CDR3 residues: CASSSRGTANYGYTF. CDR3 in DNA: TGTGCCAGCAGTTCTAGGGGTACAGCTAACTATGGCTACACCTTC. Based on the CDR3 plus reference TRBV7-9 and TRBJ1-2, the full variable domain is DTGVSQNPRHKITKRGQNVTFRCDPISEHNRLYWYRQTLGQGPEFLTYFQNEAQLEKSRLLSDRFSAERPKGSFSTLEIQRTEQGDSAMYLCASSSRGTANYGYTFGSGTRLTVV.

The chain couples TRBV7-9 to TRBJ2-1, with D possibly matching TRBD1 (6 bases). V was shortened by 3 bases and J by 0 bases, with 12 bases between the two germline ends. Germline values: CDR1 SEHNR, CDR2 FQNEAQ (reference sequence). This CDR3 is 16 amino acids long. The CDR3 DNA follows: TGTGCCAGCAGCTTGCACAGGGATAGCTCCTACAATGAGCAGTTCTTC. This gives the protein CASSLHRDSSYNEQFF.

J is TRBJ2-7 and V is TRBV5-4; 13 bases agree with TRBD2. The CDR3 contains 15 residues. V dropped 3 bases and J dropped 4; count of bases not matched to a gene: 4. Germline CDR1 is SGHNT and CDR2 is YYREEE (reference sequence). The CDR3 region has the DNA TGTGCCAGCAGCTCCGGACTAGCGGGAGAGTACGAGCAGTACTTC. Translating gives CASSSGLAGEYEQYF.

This clone was observed a few times. The genes are TRBV7-3 and TRBJ2-7, with a tentative D call TRBD2 (6 bases). This CDR3 is 12 amino acids long. Per the germline V gene, CDR1 is SGHTA and CDR2 is FQGTGA. Deletions cut 1 base from V and 6 bases from J, with 7 bases between. For the CDR3, the DNA is TGTGCCAGCAGCTTAATGGGGGGCGAGCAGTACTTC. The encoded protein is CASSLMGGEQYF.

The chain has TRBV7-8 and TRBJ2-3; TRBD2 is a possible D gene (5 bases). CDR3 length: 12 amino acids. V dropped 5 bases and J dropped 7 bases, with 10 bases sitting between them. Germline V CDR1 and CDR2: SGHVS, FQNEAQ. The CDR3 loop is CASSHEGYTQYF. The CDR3 DNA follows: TGTGCCAGCAGCCACGAGGGCTATACGCAGTATTTT.

The chain joins TRBV9 to TRBJ2-7, with TRBD1 identical over 8 bases. The CDR3 is made up of 15 amino acids. V was clipped by 0 bases and J by 0 bases; unmatched bases: 2. The germline gives CDR1 SGDLS, CDR2 YYNGEE. The CDR3 DNA follows: TGTGCCAGCAGCGTAGGGACAGGGAGCTCCTACGAGCAGTACTTC. This gives the protein CASSVGTGSSYEQYF.

In this sample, this clone turned up a few times. The CDR3 nucleotides are TGTGCCAGCCGTCGAGCGAACACAGATACGCAGTATTTT. Protein product: CASRRANTDTQYF. The V call is TRBV28, the J call TRBJ2-3; no clear D. CDR1 is MDHEN and CDR2 is SYDVKM in the germline V gene. The CDR3 consists of 13 residues. With 8 bases removed from V and 2 bases from J, the gap between germline ends came to 11 bases.